This T cell receptor beta chain is from a study of regulatory T cells in long-lasting Graves disease. Time point here: newly diagnosed GD, antithyroid drugs for less than 3 months. RNA from PBMCs was the source of the TCR library. Graves' disease diagnosis followed American Thyroid Association guidelines. The germline CDR1 and CDR2 sequences are SSHAT and FNYEAQ (reference sequence). The CDR3 runs to 14 residues. iRepertoire HTBI primers and Arm-PCR of CDR3 regions built TCR beta libraries. TCRdb independently ran MiXCR on the multiplex PCR reads; one entry per CDR3 protein. The data hold under 800,000 distinct CDR3 sequences, with 16% observed a single time. This clonotype came up many times. The junction differs from germline at one of its ends, possibly a read error. Another study also made use of these data, one on T cells in Graves' hyperthyroidism and ophthalmopathy.

Source: peripheral blood mononuclear cells (PBMCs), taken at new diagnosis, from a patient treated with antithyroid drugs. This receptor was taken from a woman in her twenties or thirties with Graves disease. V usage is TRBV7-7 and J usage is TRBJ2-5; D might be TRBD1 or TRBD2, each matching 5 bases. The DNA of the CDR3 is TGTGCTAGCAGCACTCAGGGAGTAAGAGAGACCCAGTACTTC. This gives the protein CASSTQGVRETQYF.